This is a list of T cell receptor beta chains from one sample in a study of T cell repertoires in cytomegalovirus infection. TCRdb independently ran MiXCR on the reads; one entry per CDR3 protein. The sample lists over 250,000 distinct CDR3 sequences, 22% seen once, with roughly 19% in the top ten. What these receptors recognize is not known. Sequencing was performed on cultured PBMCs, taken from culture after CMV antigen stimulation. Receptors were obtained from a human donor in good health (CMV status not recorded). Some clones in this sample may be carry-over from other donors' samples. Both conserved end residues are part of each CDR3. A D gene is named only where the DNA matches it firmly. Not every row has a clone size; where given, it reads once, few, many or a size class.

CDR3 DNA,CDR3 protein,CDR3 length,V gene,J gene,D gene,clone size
TGTGCCAGCAGCGCGTTTTTCCGGGGGAGCACTGAAGCTTTCTTT,CASSAFFRGSTEAFF,15,TRBV7-2,TRBJ1-1,NA,many
TGTGCCAGCACCATCTCCCAGCCTACGAAGGGCTACACCTTC,CASTISQPTKGYTF,14,TRBV7-9,TRBJ1-2,NA,many
TGTGCCAGCAGTTTAGCAACGGGATCCGGGGAGCTGTTTTTT,CASSLATGSGELFF,14,TRBV12-3/TRBV12-4,TRBJ2-2,NA,few
TGTGCCAGCAGCCCGGTGGGGGAGCTGTTTTTT,CASSPVGELFF,11,TRBV7-9,TRBJ2-2,NA,few
TGTGCCACCAGCAGAGAGGGAGGTTACGAGCAGTACTTC,CATSREGGYEQYF,13,TRBV15,TRBJ2-7,NA,few
TGTGCCAGCAGTTACTCGAAGTCTTCGGGGGAGCTGTTTTTT,CASSYSKSSGELFF,14,TRBV6-5,TRBJ2-2,NA,few
TGTGCCAGCAGATCGGGGCTAAACACCGGGGAGCTGTTTTTT,CASRSGLNTGELFF,14,TRBV6-2/TRBV6-3,TRBJ2-2,NA,NA
TGTGCCAGCAGCGTATGGACAGGGGAAGATTCACCCCTCCACTTT,CASSVWTGEDSPLHF,15,TRBV7-8,TRBJ1-6,TRBD1,many
TGCGCCAGCAGCCAAGAGGGAGTAGGTAGCGGCTACGAGCAGTACTTC,CASSQEGVGSGYEQYF,16,TRBV4-3,TRBJ2-7,NA,NA
TGTGCCAGCAGCCCCGGGACAGCTAATCAGCCCCAGCATTTT,CASSPGTANQPQHF,14,TRBV7-9,TRBJ1-5,TRBD1,many
TGCGCCAGCAGCCAAGAGACAGGGTACACTGAAGCTTTCTTT,CASSQETGYTEAFF,14,TRBV4-1,TRBJ1-1,TRBD1,few
TGTGCCAGCAGTTTACCAGGGGCTAACTATGGCTACACCTTC,CASSLPGANYGYTF,14,TRBV28,TRBJ1-2,NA,few
TGTGCCAGCAGATCCAGTACCGTGGAGCATGAAGCTTTCTTT,CASRSSTVEHEAFF,14,TRBV6-2/TRBV6-3,TRBJ1-1,NA,NA
TGCGCCAGCAGCCCCTCGGGGGGCTCGTCCCAGTACAATGAGCAGTTCTTC,CASSPSGGSSQYNEQFF,17,TRBV4-1,TRBJ2-1,NA,few
TGTAGTTCAGATGGTCCGAACCTAGCCACTGAAGCTTTCTTT,CSSDGPNLATEAFF,14,TRBV30,TRBJ1-1,NA,few
TGCAGCGTTTCGGACGGGATATACGAGCAGTACTTC,CSVSDGIYEQYF,12,TRBV29-1,TRBJ2-7,NA,NA
TGTGCCAGCAGGTCCCGGGCTAGCGGGTACAATGAGCAGTTCTTC,CASRSRASGYNEQFF,15,TRBV5-4,TRBJ2-1,TRBD2,few
TGTGCCAGCAGCTTAAGCGGCCCGACTCCCAGAGATACGCAGTATTTT,CASSLSGPTPRDTQYF,16,TRBV7-6,TRBJ2-3,NA,many
TGTGCCAGCAGCTTAGCCGGGGATAGCACAGATACGCAGTATTTT,CASSLAGDSTDTQYF,15,TRBV7-2,TRBJ2-3,NA,few
TGCAGTGCCGTCCTAGAGGGCACAGATACGCAGTATTTT,CSAVLEGTDTQYF,13,TRBV20-1,TRBJ2-3,NA,few
TGCAGTGCTAGAGGGGGGACGGAAAATCAGCCCCAGCATTTT,CSARGGTENQPQHF,14,TRBV20-1,TRBJ1-5,NA,NA
TGTGCCAGCAGCTTCGGTCGCGGGAGCTCCTACAATGAGCAGTTCTTC,CASSFGRGSSYNEQFF,16,TRBV7-2,TRBJ2-1,TRBD2,many
TGTGCCAGCAGCTTAGCCTCGACTAGCGGCCAAGAGACCCAGTACTTC,CASSLASTSGQETQYF,16,TRBV7-2,TRBJ2-5,TRBD2,many
TGTGCCAGCATACCGGGGAGGGAGACCCAGTACTTC,CASIPGRETQYF,12,TRBV27,TRBJ2-5,NA,NA
TGTGCCAGCAGCACCCGGGACAGCTACGAGCAGTACTTC,CASSTRDSYEQYF,13,TRBV7-2,TRBJ2-7,TRBD1,many
TGTGCCAGCAGTCGACAGGCGGACTATGGCTACACCTTC,CASSRQADYGYTF,13,TRBV27,TRBJ1-2,NA,few
TGTGCCAGCAGCGTCCTGCAGGTGACAGATACGCAGTATTTT,CASSVLQVTDTQYF,14,TRBV11-2,TRBJ2-3,NA,NA
TGTGCCAGCAGTTTTAGCGGGAGGGACACTGGGCAGTTCTTC,CASSFSGRDTGQFF,14,TRBV12-3/TRBV12-4,TRBJ2-1,TRBD2,few
TGTGCCAGCAGCCTTCCGGGGCTTGGCAAGTTCTTC,CASSLPGLGKFF,12,TRBV7-2,TRBJ2-1,NA,NA
TGTGCCAGTAGTGACGAAGGGGCTGGAGATGGCTACACCTTC,CASSDEGAGDGYTF,14,TRBV19,TRBJ1-2,NA,medium-sized
TGCGCCGCACACAGGGGTGCCGGGGAGCTGTTTTTT,CAAHRGAGELFF,12,TRBV4-1,TRBJ2-2,TRBD1,NA
TGCGCCAGCAGCCCCCTTGCAGGAGTGGGTGGCGGGGAGCTGTTTTTT,CASSPLAGVGGGELFF,16,TRBV4-1,TRBJ2-2,NA,NA
TGTGCCAGCAGCGTGGGCCCAGGGCGGGCGAACACTGAAGCTTTCTTT,CASSVGPGRANTEAFF,16,TRBV7-2,TRBJ1-1,NA,many
TGTGCTAGTGGTTTAGGGATTCCAGAGACCCAGTACTTC,CASGLGIPETQYF,13,TRBV12-5,TRBJ2-5,NA,few
TGTGCCAGCAGCCCGGACTTGGAAGAGACCCAGTACTTC,CASSPDLEETQYF,13,TRBV7-9,TRBJ2-5,NA,many
TGTGCCAGCAGCTCGACCGACAGCCCAGGTAGGGCCTACAATGAGCAGTTCTTC,CASSSTDSPGRAYNEQFF,18,TRBV7-9,TRBJ2-1,NA,few